These 10 T cell receptor beta chains share one sample of origin, sequenced in a study of beta chain features in type 1 diabetes. The isolated RNA, all of it, was reverse transcribed, so expressed TCRB transcripts were what got sequenced. The repertoire was sequenced with immunoSEQ multiplex PCR; TCRdb's copy has only in-frame clones and lacks some. The sample lists 900,000 or so clones; about a sixth were seen once. Sample: naive CD4+ T cells from blood. The receptor source for this set is a woman younger than 35 in good health.

The chain carries TRBV7-6 and TRBJ2-1; 7 bases are a match to TRBD2. Germline V CDR1 and CDR2: SGHVS, FNYEAQ. The CDR3 is 18 amino acids. V lost 2 bases and J lost 3; bases outside the gene matches: 13. The CDR3 loop is CASSLSRERLAVYNEQFF. The CDR3 nucleotides are TGTGCCAGCAGCTTATCGCGAGAACGCCTAGCGGTCTACAATGAGCAGTTCTTC. Using reference TRBV7-6 and TRBJ2-1 for the parts outside the CDR3, the full variable domain is GAGVSQSPRYKVTKRGQDVALRCDPISGHVSLYWYRQALGQGPEFLTYFNYEAQQDKSGLPNDRFSAERPEGSISTLTIQRTEQRDSAMYRCASSLSRERLAVYNEQFFGPGTRLTVL.

This clone was found a few times. J is TRBJ2-5 and V is TRBV7-2; tentatively, D is TRBD1 (6 bases). V lost 5 bases and J 11 bases, leaving 21 bases between the germline ends. Germline values: CDR1 SGHTA, CDR2 FQGNSA. The length of the CDR3 is 14 residues. The CDR3 here is CASSQGMGTNEQYF. The CDR3 DNA is TGTGCCAGCAGCCAAGGCATGGGGACAAATGAGCAGTACTTC.

The chain joins TRBV7-2 to TRBJ2-1; weak D call: TRBD1 (7 bases). Germline-derived CDR1 and CDR2 are SGHTA and FQGNSA. The CDR3 runs to 15 residues. V dropped 2 bases and J dropped 3 bases, with 11 bases sitting between them. CDR3 DNA sequence: TGTGCCAGCAGCTTACGGCGGGACAGCTACAATGAGCAGTTCTTC. Translation gives CASSLRRDSYNEQFF.

Only a few counts were recorded for this clone. J is TRBJ2-5 and V is TRBV5-1; 7 bases fit TRBD1. The length of the CDR3 is 13 residues. Germline-derived CDR1 and CDR2 are SGHRS and YFSETQ. Unmatched junction bases numbered 8, after V lost 8 bases and J lost 4 bases. CDR3 loop: CASRTGVRETQYF. CDR3 in DNA: TGCGCCAGTCGGACAGGAGTTCGAGAGACCCAGTACTTC.

This rearrangement joins TRBV18 to TRBJ2-3; D unclear. This CDR3 has 12 amino acids. Trimming shortened V by 3 bases and J by 6 bases, and 7 bases separated the two germline ends. Germline V gene data show CDR1 as KGHSH and CDR2 as LQKENI. CDR3 sequence reads: CASSPLWDTQYF. The CDR3 DNA follows: TGTGCCAGCTCACCTCTATGGGATACGCAGTATTTT.

This rearrangement joins TRBV5-8 to TRBJ2-5; 9 bases match TRBD2. CDR1 is SGHTS and CDR2 is YDEGEE in the germline V gene. This CDR3 has 17 residues. The V gene end was trimmed by 3 bases and the J gene end by 5 bases; junction bases not matched to a gene: 14. CDR3 in amino acids: CASSYEKLAGGVETQYF. As DNA, the CDR3 is TGTGCCAGCAGCTACGAAAAACTAGCGGGTGGAGTTGAGACCCAGTACTTC.

The chain carries TRBV5-1 and TRBJ1-1, with 8 bases fitting TRBD1. The CDR3 runs 14 residues. The junction had 8 bases not matched to a gene; V was cut back by 5 bases and J by 5 bases. Germline V gives CDR1 SGHRS, CDR2 YFSETQ. Here the CDR3 reads CASRHGQGQTEAFF. CDR3 nucleotide sequence: TGCGCCAGCAGACATGGACAGGGCCAAACTGAAGCTTTCTTT. Filled out from reference TRBV5-1 and TRBJ1-1, the complete variable domain reads KAGVTQTPRYLIKTRGQQVTLSCSPISGHRSVSWYQQTPGQGLQFLFEYFSETQRNKGNFPGRFSGRQFSNSRSEMNVSTLELGDSALYLCASRHGQGQTEAFFGQGTRLTVV.

The rearrangement joins TRBV5-5 to TRBJ2-3, with 12 bases lining up with TRBD2. Germline loops: CDR1 SGHKS, CDR2 YYEKEE (reference sequence). CDR3 length equals 16 residues. After removal of 4 bases from V and 4 bases from J, the junction contained 7 bases not matched to a gene. For the CDR3, the DNA is TGTGCCAGCAGCAGGGGACTAGCGGGCGGCCCAGATACGCAGTATTTT. This sequence encodes CASSRGLAGGPDTQYF.

The rearrangement joins TRBV20-1 to TRBJ2-3, with D unresolved. Germline values: CDR1 DFQATT, CDR2 SNEGSKA (reference sequence). The CDR3 spans 11 residues. V shed 2 bases and J shed 4 bases, with 4 bases lying between them. DNA for the CDR3: TGCAGTGCTAGAATCTCAGATACGCAGTATTTT. It specifies CSARISDTQYF.

The CDR3 DNA reads TGTGCCAGCAGCATCGGACTTACTCAAGAGACCCAGTACTTC. Translated, it gives CASSIGLTQETQYF. The V and J genes are TRBV7-2 and TRBJ2-5; TRBD2 is a possible D gene (5 bases). Trimming shortened V by 5 bases and J by 2 bases, and 12 bases separated the two germline ends. The CDR3 length is 14 residues. Germline V gene sequence: CDR1 SGHTA, CDR2 FQGNSA.